Listed below are T cell receptor beta chains from one sample, sequenced in a study of control samples from healthy donors and cancer patients. Libraries were prepared by immunoSEQ multiplex PCR; TCRdb keeps only in-frame clonotypes and omits some of them. Of roughly 150,000 clones detected, about 94% appear once; the ten largest clones hold 0.68%. Sequencing was done on a sample of blood. These TCRs come from a woman aged 30 to 39 in good health. Each CDR3 is given with its conserved first and last residue. A D gene is named only where the DNA matches it firmly. A clone size is listed for some rows: how often the clone was seen (once, few, many), or a class if it is expanded.

v_call: TRBV18
j_call: TRBJ1-1
d_call: -
clone_size: once
cdr3_aa: CASSPGIDRGEAFF
cdr3_nt: TGTGCCAGCTCACCGGGAATAGACAGAGGTGAAGCTTTCTTT

v_call: TRBV2
j_call: TRBJ1-6
d_call: TRBD1
clone_size: -
cdr3_aa: CASTPRGPISYNSPLHF
cdr3_nt: TGTGCCAGCACTCCCAGGGGGCCGATCTCCTATAATTCACCCCTCCACTTT

v_call: TRBV15
j_call: TRBJ2-3
d_call: -
clone_size: -
cdr3_aa: CATSVERDVRTDTQYF
cdr3_nt: TGTGCCACCAGCGTCGAACGGGACGTCCGCACAGATACGCAGTATTTT

v_call: TRBV6-2/TRBV6-3
j_call: TRBJ2-1
d_call: TRBD2
clone_size: -
cdr3_aa: CASSSQAGRNEQFF
cdr3_nt: TGTGCCAGCAGTTCTCAAGCGGGACGCAATGAGCAGTTCTTC

v_call: TRBV12-3/TRBV12-4
j_call: TRBJ1-1
d_call: -
clone_size: many
cdr3_aa: CASSLTNTEAFF
cdr3_nt: TGTGCCAGCAGTCTAACAAACACTGAAGCTTTCTTT

v_call: TRBV25-1
j_call: TRBJ2-1
d_call: TRBD2
clone_size: -
cdr3_aa: CASSESIRRTSGTNEQFF
cdr3_nt: TGTGCCAGCAGTGAATCAATTCGGAGGACTAGCGGGACGAATGAGCAGTTCTTC

v_call: TRBV5-5
j_call: TRBJ1-1
d_call: -
clone_size: -
cdr3_aa: CASSLVQGMNTEAFF
cdr3_nt: TGTGCCAGCAGCTTGGTTCAGGGCATGAACACTGAAGCTTTCTTT

v_call: TRBV30
j_call: TRBJ1-1
d_call: -
clone_size: -
cdr3_aa: CAWRGGGTEAFF
cdr3_nt: TGTGCCTGGAGGGGAGGGGGAACTGAAGCTTTCTTT

v_call: TRBV11-2
j_call: TRBJ2-7
d_call: TRBD2
clone_size: -
cdr3_aa: CASSFPTSGITYEQYF
cdr3_nt: TGTGCCAGCAGCTTCCCCACTAGCGGAATTACCTACGAGCAGTACTTC

v_call: TRBV2
j_call: TRBJ2-7
d_call: -
clone_size: -
cdr3_aa: CASSWGTGEQYF
cdr3_nt: TGTGCCAGCAGTTGGGGGACGGGGGAGCAGTACTTC

v_call: TRBV27
j_call: TRBJ1-1
d_call: -
clone_size: -
cdr3_aa: CASSFDGPGYTEAFF
cdr3_nt: TGTGCCAGCAGTTTTGATGGACCTGGATACACTGAAGCTTTCTTT

v_call: TRBV29-1
j_call: TRBJ2-2
d_call: TRBD1
clone_size: -
cdr3_aa: CSALPGQGPRGAGELFF
cdr3_nt: TGCAGCGCGCTCCCGGGACAGGGCCCGCGAGGTGCCGGGGAGCTGTTTTTT

v_call: TRBV5-1
j_call: TRBJ2-3
d_call: -
clone_size: -
cdr3_aa: CASSLGAGSSTDTQYF
cdr3_nt: TGCGCCAGCAGCTTGGGGGCAGGATCAAGCACAGATACGCAGTATTTT

v_call: TRBV7-3
j_call: TRBJ2-5
d_call: TRBD2
clone_size: -
cdr3_aa: CASSLLAGELETQYF
cdr3_nt: TGTGCCAGCAGCTTACTAGCGGGAGAGTTAGAGACCCAGTACTTC

v_call: TRBV5-8
j_call: TRBJ1-1
d_call: -
clone_size: -
cdr3_aa: CASLRWVNTEAFF
cdr3_nt: TGTGCCAGTCTCCGGTGGGTGAACACTGAAGCTTTCTTT

v_call: TRBV12-3/TRBV12-4
j_call: TRBJ1-1
d_call: TRBD1
clone_size: -
cdr3_aa: CASRPGGRGAFF
cdr3_nt: TGTGCCAGCCGACCAGGGGGGAGGGGAGCTTTCTTT

v_call: TRBV15
j_call: TRBJ2-7
d_call: TRBD1
clone_size: -
cdr3_aa: CATSTDSGQGGLSSYEQYF
cdr3_nt: TGTGCCACCAGCACAGATAGCGGACAGGGGGGGTTGAGCTCCTACGAGCAGTACTTC

v_call: TRBV28
j_call: TRBJ1-3
d_call: TRBD1
clone_size: -
cdr3_aa: CASSPQGIVGNTIYF
cdr3_nt: TGTGCCAGCAGTCCACAGGGGATCGTAGGAAACACCATATATTTT

v_call: TRBV28
j_call: TRBJ2-7
d_call: -
clone_size: -
cdr3_aa: CASSFSGTEQYF
cdr3_nt: TGTGCCAGCAGTTTTTCTGGAACCGAGCAGTACTTC

v_call: TRBV30
j_call: TRBJ2-7
d_call: TRBD2
clone_size: -
cdr3_aa: CAWGLKGGSFDEQYF
cdr3_nt: TGTGCCTGGGGGCTCAAAGGCGGGAGCTTCGACGAGCAGTACTTC

v_call: TRBV6-5
j_call: TRBJ1-3
d_call: -
clone_size: -
cdr3_aa: CASSSIAGSGNTIYF
cdr3_nt: TGTGCCAGCAGTTCAATAGCGGGCTCTGGAAACACCATATATTTT

v_call: TRBV6-5
j_call: TRBJ2-1
d_call: -
clone_size: once
cdr3_aa: CASSYDRGYNEQFF
cdr3_nt: TGTGCCAGCAGTTACGATCGGGGCTACAATGAGCAGTTCTTC

v_call: TRBV7-3
j_call: TRBJ2-7
d_call: -
clone_size: -
cdr3_aa: CASSLNAGREQYF
cdr3_nt: TGTGCCAGCAGCTTAAACGCGGGACGGGAGCAGTACTTC

v_call: TRBV28
j_call: TRBJ1-5
d_call: -
clone_size: -
cdr3_aa: CASSLDSPYDQPQHF
cdr3_nt: TGTGCCAGCAGTTTGGACAGTCCTTATGACCAGCCCCAGCATTTT

v_call: TRBV19
j_call: TRBJ2-7
d_call: -
clone_size: -
cdr3_aa: CASSIGGNEQYF
cdr3_nt: TGTGCCAGTAGTATAGGCGGGAACGAGCAGTACTTC

v_call: TRBV7-3
j_call: TRBJ1-1
d_call: -
clone_size: -
cdr3_aa: CASSLGGWNTEAFF
cdr3_nt: TGTGCCAGCAGCTTAGGCGGTTGGAACACTGAAGCTTTCTTT

v_call: TRBV6-5
j_call: TRBJ1-1
d_call: TRBD1
clone_size: few
cdr3_aa: CASSSRQGAGWAFF
cdr3_nt: TGTGCCAGCAGCTCGAGACAGGGGGCCGGTTGGGCTTTCTTT

v_call: TRBV6-2/TRBV6-3
j_call: TRBJ1-6
d_call: -
clone_size: -
cdr3_aa: CASSYGENSGNSPLHF
cdr3_nt: TGTGCCAGCAGTTATGGTGAGAACTCGGGTAATTCACCCCTCCACTTT

v_call: TRBV6-4
j_call: TRBJ2-1
d_call: TRBD2
clone_size: -
cdr3_aa: CASSEVSSLAGVGRDEQFF
cdr3_nt: TGTGCCAGCAGTGAAGTGTCCTCACTAGCGGGAGTAGGTCGGGATGAGCAGTTCTTC

v_call: TRBV27
j_call: TRBJ2-7
d_call: -
clone_size: -
cdr3_aa: CASSFGTPTYEQYF
cdr3_nt: TGTGCCAGCAGTTTTGGGACACCGACCTACGAGCAGTACTTC

v_call: TRBV7-2
j_call: TRBJ1-4
d_call: -
clone_size: -
cdr3_aa: CASSLTGTTNEKLFF
cdr3_nt: TGTGCCAGCAGCTTAACGGGAACCACTAATGAAAAACTGTTTTTT

v_call: TRBV11-3
j_call: TRBJ2-2
d_call: -
clone_size: -
cdr3_aa: CASSVAVTGELFF
cdr3_nt: TGTGCCAGCAGCGTAGCGGTAACCGGGGAGCTGTTTTTT

v_call: TRBV11-2
j_call: TRBJ1-6
d_call: -
clone_size: -
cdr3_aa: CASSLDRNLHF
cdr3_nt: TGTGCCAGCAGCTTAGATCGAAATCTCCACTTT

v_call: TRBV7-3
j_call: TRBJ2-5
d_call: -
clone_size: -
cdr3_aa: CASSLAGTAEETQYF
cdr3_nt: TGTGCCAGCAGCCTCGCGGGGACAGCGGAAGAGACCCAGTACTTC

v_call: TRBV18
j_call: TRBJ2-7
d_call: TRBD2
clone_size: -
cdr3_aa: CASSLELAGVIEQYF
cdr3_nt: TGTGCCAGCTCACTGGAACTAGCGGGAGTAATCGAGCAGTACTTC

v_call: TRBV3-1/TRBV3-2
j_call: TRBJ1-6
d_call: -
clone_size: -
cdr3_aa: CASSQGAGSPLHF
cdr3_nt: TGTGCCAGCAGCCAGGGGGCGGGTTCACCCCTCCACTTT

v_call: TRBV10-2
j_call: TRBJ2-2
d_call: TRBD2
clone_size: -
cdr3_aa: CASSGAGELFF
cdr3_nt: TGCGCCTCGAGCGGGGCCGGGGAGCTGTTTTTT

v_call: TRBV28
j_call: TRBJ1-2
d_call: -
clone_size: -
cdr3_aa: CASSFSQYYGYTF
cdr3_nt: TGTGCCAGCAGTTTCTCCCAGTACTATGGCTACACCTTC

v_call: TRBV6-5
j_call: TRBJ1-5
d_call: -
clone_size: -
cdr3_aa: CASRGGWHQPQHF
cdr3_nt: TGTGCCAGCAGGGGAGGTTGGCATCAGCCCCAGCATTTT

v_call: TRBV28
j_call: TRBJ2-1
d_call: -
clone_size: -
cdr3_aa: CASSGPGRPVAHEQFF
cdr3_nt: TGTGCCAGCAGCGGCCCGGGGCGCCCAGTCGCCCATGAGCAGTTCTTC

v_call: TRBV12-3/TRBV12-4
j_call: TRBJ1-1
d_call: -
clone_size: -
cdr3_aa: CASGSGSGEAFF
cdr3_nt: TGTGCCAGCGGGTCCGGTTCGGGTGAAGCTTTCTTT

v_call: TRBV11-1
j_call: TRBJ2-5
d_call: TRBD2
clone_size: -
cdr3_aa: CASSPTGGQTQYF
cdr3_nt: TGTGCCAGCAGCCCGACGGGAGGACAGACCCAGTACTTC

v_call: TRBV5-5
j_call: TRBJ1-3
d_call: -
clone_size: -
cdr3_aa: CASSFGGNTIYF
cdr3_nt: TGTGCCAGCAGCTTCGGGGGAAACACCATATATTTT

v_call: TRBV7-2
j_call: TRBJ2-7
d_call: -
clone_size: -
cdr3_aa: CASNSQTEVSYEQYF
cdr3_nt: TGTGCCAGCAACTCCCAGACAGAGGTCTCCTACGAGCAGTACTTC

v_call: TRBV14
j_call: TRBJ1-1
d_call: -
clone_size: -
cdr3_aa: CASSQVLYGTTEAFF
cdr3_nt: TGTGCCAGCAGCCAAGTCCTGTACGGAACCACTGAAGCTTTCTTT

v_call: TRBV27
j_call: TRBJ1-6
d_call: -
clone_size: -
cdr3_aa: CASRSGTLSSPLHF
cdr3_nt: TGTGCCAGCAGATCCGGGACACTCTCCTCACCCCTCCACTTT

v_call: TRBV18
j_call: TRBJ2-4
d_call: TRBD1
clone_size: -
cdr3_aa: CASSPKITGVDIQYF
cdr3_nt: TGTGCCAGCTCACCAAAAATAACAGGGGTGGACATTCAGTACTTC

v_call: TRBV7-9
j_call: TRBJ1-1
d_call: -
clone_size: -
cdr3_aa: CASSVQGTEAFF
cdr3_nt: TGTGCCAGCAGCGTACAGGGCACTGAAGCTTTCTTT

v_call: TRBV24-1
j_call: TRBJ2-1
d_call: TRBD2
clone_size: -
cdr3_aa: CATSDPGLAPYNEQFF
cdr3_nt: TGTGCCACCAGTGATCCGGGACTAGCGCCTTACAATGAGCAGTTCTTC

v_call: TRBV28
j_call: TRBJ2-2
d_call: -
clone_size: -
cdr3_aa: CASSSSGVAWNTGELFF
cdr3_nt: TGTGCCAGCAGTTCCTCAGGAGTAGCATGGAACACCGGGGAGCTGTTTTTT

v_call: TRBV10-3
j_call: TRBJ2-3
d_call: -
clone_size: -
cdr3_aa: CAIKNSTDTQYF
cdr3_nt: TGTGCCATCAAAAACTCCACAGATACGCAGTATTTT

v_call: TRBV5-1
j_call: TRBJ2-2
d_call: TRBD2
clone_size: -
cdr3_aa: CASSGAGTSGRAAGELFF
cdr3_nt: TGCGCCAGCAGCGGAGCCGGGACTAGCGGGAGGGCCGCCGGGGAGCTGTTTTTT

v_call: TRBV19
j_call: TRBJ2-7
d_call: TRBD1
clone_size: -
cdr3_aa: CASSPTGDEQYF
cdr3_nt: TGTGCCAGTAGTCCAACAGGGGACGAGCAGTACTTC

v_call: TRBV5-1
j_call: TRBJ2-1
d_call: TRBD2
clone_size: -
cdr3_aa: CASSLTHGLAGGNEQFF
cdr3_nt: TGCGCCAGCAGCTTGACCCATGGACTAGCGGGAGGGAATGAGCAGTTCTTC

v_call: TRBV18
j_call: TRBJ1-5
d_call: -
clone_size: -
cdr3_aa: CASSPKHTRSNQPQHF
cdr3_nt: TGTGCCAGCTCACCAAAACACACCCGTAGCAATCAGCCCCAGCATTTT

v_call: TRBV18
j_call: TRBJ1-1
d_call: -
clone_size: -
cdr3_aa: CASSSIPGDTEAFF
cdr3_nt: TGTGCCAGCTCATCTATACCGGGGGACACTGAAGCTTTCTTT

v_call: TRBV9
j_call: TRBJ2-1
d_call: TRBD1
clone_size: -
cdr3_aa: CASSVKTGVLGEQFF
cdr3_nt: TGTGCCAGCAGCGTCAAGACAGGGGTATTGGGTGAGCAGTTCTTC

v_call: TRBV9
j_call: TRBJ1-2
d_call: -
clone_size: -
cdr3_aa: CASSVWGGYGYTF
cdr3_nt: TGTGCCAGCAGCGTGTGGGGCGGCTATGGCTACACCTTC

v_call: TRBV28
j_call: TRBJ1-2
d_call: TRBD1
clone_size: -
cdr3_aa: CASSTRQGGYTF
cdr3_nt: TGTGCCAGCAGTACGCGACAGGGAGGCTACACCTTC

v_call: TRBV18
j_call: TRBJ2-1
d_call: -
clone_size: -
cdr3_aa: CASSPPPDNEQFF
cdr3_nt: TGTGCCAGCTCACCACCCCCCGACAATGAGCAGTTCTTC